The present entry profiles one T cell receptor beta chain with its context. Within the sample, other DNA sequences also encode this same CDR3. The data derive from a study of blood T cell repertoires in COVID-19. Overall study context: T cells, B-cell-depleted T cells, or PBMCs supplied cDNA or gDNA.

Germline V gene data show CDR1 as SEHNR and CDR2 as FQNEAQ (reference sequence). The CDR3 spans 15 residues. With 0 bases removed from V and 1 base from J, the gap between germline ends came to 9 bases. Profiled with immunoSEQ multiplex PCR; TCRdb holds only in-frame clones, not every one. The sample shows roughly 190,000 clones, about 95% of them seen only once. Sequenced input: peripheral blood. The receptor was isolated from a man aged 25 to 40 with COVID-19, enrolled during active disease. The gene calls are TRBV7-9 and TRBJ1-1; weak D call: TRBD1 (6 bases). CDR3 residues: CASSLALGGNTEAFF. The DNA of the CDR3 is TGTGCCAGCAGCTTAGCGCTAGGGGGGAACACTGAAGCTTTCTTT.